The T cell receptor (beta chain) under discussion was sequenced for a study of monozygotic twins with inflammatory bowel disease. The CDR3 loop spans 14 amino acids. The germline V gene encodes CDR1 MNHEY and CDR2 SVGEGT. Study outcomes and limitations: A reduction in TCRbeta diversity (inverse Simpson) was seen in IBD patients relative to healthy co-twins.

On this clonotype: As yet, its antigen is unknown.

TCRalpha and TCRbeta cDNA went through two nested PCRs of approximately 17 and 9 cycles. TCRdb reprocessed the 5' RACE reads; each CDR3 protein has one entry and no DNA is given. This table lists 150,000 to 200,000 distinct CDR3 sequences. Total RNA isolation used whole blood (no T cell sorting was performed). The TCR originated in a human donor with ulcerative colitis or Crohn's disease, or a healthy co-twin of an affected twin (not recorded which). The sample consisted of blood. The chain recombines TRBV6-2 or TRBV6-3 with TRBJ2-2. This CDR3 is CASSYGTGHGELFF.